This T cell receptor beta chain was recorded in a study of CD8 T cells in ankylosing spondylitis. This clonotype was detected ten times or more. V was pared by 3 bases and J by 4 bases, with 12 bases between. In germline, CDR1 is LGHDT, CDR2 YNNKEL (reference sequence). The CDR3 sequence is 14 residues long. TCRdb re-derived calls from the 5' RACE reads in MiXCR, one entry per CDR3 protein. The sample shows 150,000 to 200,000 distinct CDR3 sequences, roughly 12% of them seen only once. The sequencing input was blood, either unsorted or a sorted T cell fraction (not recorded which). The receptor was derived from a male donor with ankylosing spondylitis or in good health (not recorded which). The chain employs TRBV3-1 and TRBJ1-1, with D unclear. CDR3 in amino acids: CASSQSGFGTEAFF. The CDR3 region has the DNA TGTGCCAGCAGCCAGTCTGGATTTGGCACTGAAGCTTTCTTT.